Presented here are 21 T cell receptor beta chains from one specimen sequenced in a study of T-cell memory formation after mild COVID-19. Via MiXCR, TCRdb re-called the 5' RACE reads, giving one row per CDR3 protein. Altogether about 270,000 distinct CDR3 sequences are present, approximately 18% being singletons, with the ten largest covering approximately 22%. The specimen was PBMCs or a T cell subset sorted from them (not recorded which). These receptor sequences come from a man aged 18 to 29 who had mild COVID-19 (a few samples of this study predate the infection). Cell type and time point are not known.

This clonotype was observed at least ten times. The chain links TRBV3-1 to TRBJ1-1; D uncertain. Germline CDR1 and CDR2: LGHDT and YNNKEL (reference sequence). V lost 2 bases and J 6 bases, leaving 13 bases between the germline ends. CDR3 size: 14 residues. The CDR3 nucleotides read TGTGCCAGCAGCCAAACCGCGAGTAGGTCTGAAGCTTTCTTT. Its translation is CASSQTASRSEAFF.

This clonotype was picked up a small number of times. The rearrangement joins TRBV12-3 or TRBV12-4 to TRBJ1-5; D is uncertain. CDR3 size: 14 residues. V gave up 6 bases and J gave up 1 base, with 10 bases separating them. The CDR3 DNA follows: TGTGCCAGCAGGGGTGGACTGAGCAATCAGCCCCAGCATTTT. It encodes CASRGGLSNQPQHF.

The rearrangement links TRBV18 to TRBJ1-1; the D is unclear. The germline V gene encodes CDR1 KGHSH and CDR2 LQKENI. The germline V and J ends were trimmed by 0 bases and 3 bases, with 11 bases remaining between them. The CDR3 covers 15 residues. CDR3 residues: CASSPPYTEDTEAFF. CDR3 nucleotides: TGTGCCAGCTCACCACCTTATACGGAGGACACTGAAGCTTTCTTT.

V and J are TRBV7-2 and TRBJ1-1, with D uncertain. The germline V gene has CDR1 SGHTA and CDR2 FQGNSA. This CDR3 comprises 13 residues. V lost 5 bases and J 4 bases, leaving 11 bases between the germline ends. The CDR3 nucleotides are TGTGCCAGCAGCGAGTACGGGGTCACTGAAGCTTTCTTT. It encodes CASSEYGVTEAFF.

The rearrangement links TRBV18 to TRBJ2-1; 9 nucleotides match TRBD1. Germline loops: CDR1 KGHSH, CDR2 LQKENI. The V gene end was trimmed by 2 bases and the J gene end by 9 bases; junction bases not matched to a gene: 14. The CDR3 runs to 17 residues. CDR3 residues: CASSPGTQDRGWSEQFF. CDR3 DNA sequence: TGTGCCAGCTCACCAGGGACCCAGGACAGGGGTTGGAGTGAGCAGTTCTTC.

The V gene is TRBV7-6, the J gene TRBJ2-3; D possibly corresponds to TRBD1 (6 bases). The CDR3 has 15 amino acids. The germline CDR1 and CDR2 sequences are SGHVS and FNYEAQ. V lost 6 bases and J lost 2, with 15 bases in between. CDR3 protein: CASSKQGVFTDTQYF. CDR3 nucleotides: TGTGCCAGCAGTAAACAGGGAGTATTCACAGATACGCAGTATTTT.

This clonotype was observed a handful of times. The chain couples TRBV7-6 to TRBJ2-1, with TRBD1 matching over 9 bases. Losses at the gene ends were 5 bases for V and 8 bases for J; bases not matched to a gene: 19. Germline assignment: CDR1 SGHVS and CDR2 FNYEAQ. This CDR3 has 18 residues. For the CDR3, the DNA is TGTGCCAGCAGCCCGTATGGGCGCCACAGGGGGCGCATCTATGAGCAGTTCTTC. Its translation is CASSPYGRHRGRIYEQFF.

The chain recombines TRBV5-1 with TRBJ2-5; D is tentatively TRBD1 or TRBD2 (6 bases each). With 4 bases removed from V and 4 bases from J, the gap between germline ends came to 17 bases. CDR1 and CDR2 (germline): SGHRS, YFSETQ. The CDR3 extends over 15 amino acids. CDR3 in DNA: TGCGCCAGCAGCACCCTCGGGGGCAGGGGAGAGACCCAGTACTTC. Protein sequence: CASSTLGGRGETQYF.

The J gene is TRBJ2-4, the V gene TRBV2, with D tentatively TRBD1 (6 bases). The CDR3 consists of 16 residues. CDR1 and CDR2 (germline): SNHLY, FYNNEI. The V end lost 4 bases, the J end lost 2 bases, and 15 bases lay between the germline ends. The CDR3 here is CASSAAPGTTKNIQYF. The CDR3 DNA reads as TGTGCCAGCAGTGCAGCACCCGGGACAACCAAAAACATTCAGTACTTC.

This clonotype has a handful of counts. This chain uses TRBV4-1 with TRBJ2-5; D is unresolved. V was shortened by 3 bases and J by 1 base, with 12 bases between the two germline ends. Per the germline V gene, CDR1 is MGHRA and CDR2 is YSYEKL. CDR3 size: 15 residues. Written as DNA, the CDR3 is TGCGCCAGCAGCCATGGTCCTGACGGCCAAGAGACCCAGTACTTC. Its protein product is CASSHGPDGQETQYF.

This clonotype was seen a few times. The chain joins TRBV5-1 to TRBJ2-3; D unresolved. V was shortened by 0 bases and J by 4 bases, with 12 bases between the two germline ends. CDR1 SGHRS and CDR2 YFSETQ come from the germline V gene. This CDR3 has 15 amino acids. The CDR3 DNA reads TGCGCCAGCAGCTTGGCCAGTGGGTTGGCAGATACGCAGTATTTT. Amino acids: CASSLASGLADTQYF.

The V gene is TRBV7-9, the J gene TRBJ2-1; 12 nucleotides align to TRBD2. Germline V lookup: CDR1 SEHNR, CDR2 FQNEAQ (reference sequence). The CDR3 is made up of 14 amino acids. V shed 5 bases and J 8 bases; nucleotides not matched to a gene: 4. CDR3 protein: CASSIPSGGDEQFF. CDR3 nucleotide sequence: TGTGCCAGCAGCATCCCTAGCGGGGGGGATGAGCAGTTCTTC.

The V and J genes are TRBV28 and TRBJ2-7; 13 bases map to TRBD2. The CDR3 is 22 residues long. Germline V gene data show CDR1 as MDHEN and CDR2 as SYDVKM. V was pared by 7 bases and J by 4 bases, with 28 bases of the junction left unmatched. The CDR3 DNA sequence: TGTGCCAGCATCGGGAGGACAGCGACCGGGACTAGCGGGGTGTGGGATATATACGAGCAGTACGTC. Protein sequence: CASIGRTATGTSGVWDIYEQYV.

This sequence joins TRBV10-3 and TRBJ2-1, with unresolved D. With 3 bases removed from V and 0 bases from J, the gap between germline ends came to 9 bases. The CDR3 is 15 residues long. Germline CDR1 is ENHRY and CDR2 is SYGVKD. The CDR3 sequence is CAISEFSSSYNEQFF. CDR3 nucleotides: TGTGCCATCAGTGAATTTTCTAGCTCCTACAATGAGCAGTTCTTC.

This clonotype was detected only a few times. CDR3 in amino acids: CASSLALQTYEQYF. The CDR3 nucleotides are TGTGCCAGCAGCTTGGCCCTGCAAACCTACGAGCAGTACTTC. V is TRBV5-6 and J is TRBJ2-7, with D hard to call. The V end lost 0 bases, the J end lost 2 bases, and 9 bases lay between the germline ends. Looked up from germline, CDR1 is SGHDT and CDR2 is YYEEEE. This CDR3 spans 14 amino acids.

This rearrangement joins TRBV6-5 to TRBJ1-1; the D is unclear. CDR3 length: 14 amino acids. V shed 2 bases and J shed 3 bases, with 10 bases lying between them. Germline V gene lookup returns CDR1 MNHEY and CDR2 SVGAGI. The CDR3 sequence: CASSYGGRHTEAFF. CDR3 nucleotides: TGTGCCAGCAGTTACGGCGGCAGGCACACTGAAGCTTTCTTT.

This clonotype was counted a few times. CDR3 sequence reads: CASSQDRLGRETQYF. The CDR3 DNA follows: TGTGCCAGCAGCCAGGACAGACTGGGTAGGGAGACCCAGTACTTC. The rearrangement uses TRBV4-2 and TRBJ2-5, with D tentatively TRBD1 (6 bases). The germline CDR1 and CDR2 sequences are LGHNA and YNFKEQ. V shed 3 bases and J shed 5 bases, with 16 bases lying between them. The CDR3 has 15 residues.

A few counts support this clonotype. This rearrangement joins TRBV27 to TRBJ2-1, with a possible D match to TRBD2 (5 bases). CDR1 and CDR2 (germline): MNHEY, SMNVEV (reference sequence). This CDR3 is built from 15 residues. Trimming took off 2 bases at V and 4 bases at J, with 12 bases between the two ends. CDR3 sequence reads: CASSLSVRRYNEQFF. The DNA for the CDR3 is TGTGCCAGCAGTTTAAGTGTGCGGAGGTACAATGAGCAGTTCTTC.

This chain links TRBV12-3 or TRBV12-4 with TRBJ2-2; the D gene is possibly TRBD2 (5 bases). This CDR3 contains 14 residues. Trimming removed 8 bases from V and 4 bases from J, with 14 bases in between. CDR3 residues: CASLTGIGTGELFF. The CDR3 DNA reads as TGTGCCAGCCTAACGGGGATCGGCACCGGGGAGCTGTTTTTT.

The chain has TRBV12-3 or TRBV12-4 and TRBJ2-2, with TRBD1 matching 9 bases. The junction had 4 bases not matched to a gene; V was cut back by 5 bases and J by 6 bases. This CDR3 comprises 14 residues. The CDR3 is CASSPTGGAGELFF. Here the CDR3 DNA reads TGTGCCAGCAGTCCGACAGGGGGGGCCGGGGAGCTGTTTTTT.

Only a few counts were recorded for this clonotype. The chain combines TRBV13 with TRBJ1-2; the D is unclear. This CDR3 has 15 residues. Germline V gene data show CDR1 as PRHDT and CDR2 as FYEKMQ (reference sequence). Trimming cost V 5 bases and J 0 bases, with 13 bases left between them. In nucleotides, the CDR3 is TGTGCCAGCAGCCCCGCCGGGATGTCTAACTATGGCTACACCTTC. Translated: CASSPAGMSNYGYTF.